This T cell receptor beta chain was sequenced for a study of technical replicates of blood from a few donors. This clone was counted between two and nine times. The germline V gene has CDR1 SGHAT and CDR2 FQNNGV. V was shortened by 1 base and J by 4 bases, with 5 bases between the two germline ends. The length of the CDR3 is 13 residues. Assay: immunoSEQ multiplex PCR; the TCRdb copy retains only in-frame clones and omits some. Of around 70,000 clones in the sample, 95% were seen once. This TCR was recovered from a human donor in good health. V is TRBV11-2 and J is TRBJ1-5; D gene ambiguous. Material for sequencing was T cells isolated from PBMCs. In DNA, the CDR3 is TGTGCCAGCAGCTTAGGTCATAATCAGCCCCAGCATTTT. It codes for CASSLGHNQPQHF.